This paragraph reports one TCR beta chain. Its target is unknown. The CDR3 totals 15 residues. Germline loops: CDR1 SGHTA, CDR2 FQGTGA. V was cut by 2 bases and J by 2 bases, with 10 bases left in between. Only in-frame clones appear in the TCRdb table, and some are missing; sequencing was by immunoSEQ multiplex PCR. The data contain 250,000 to 300,000 clones, more than 75% of them singletons. Regarding treatment: some 20 received Ad26.COV2.S at low or high dose, single or two shots; several received placebo; per-sample allocation not given. Material that was analyzed had been drawn on day 63 after the first vaccine or placebo injection. Adults aged 18-55 years in Boston included the donor. This entry comes from a study of Ad26.COV2.S vaccination and SARS-CoV-2 variants. Study-level points and caveats: Breadth and depth estimates from TCRs may understate total T cell responses.

V and J are TRBV7-3 and TRBJ1-3; unclear D gene. The sample in question was peripheral blood, obtained in a trial of Ad26.COV2.S vaccine versus placebo. The TCR sequence derives from a person between 18 and 65 years old who received the Ad26.COV2.S COVID-19 vaccine or a placebo. The CDR3 DNA follows: TGTGCCAGCAGCTTAGGGTCGGGTGCTGGAAACACCATATATTTT. The encoded protein is CASSLGSGAGNTIYF.